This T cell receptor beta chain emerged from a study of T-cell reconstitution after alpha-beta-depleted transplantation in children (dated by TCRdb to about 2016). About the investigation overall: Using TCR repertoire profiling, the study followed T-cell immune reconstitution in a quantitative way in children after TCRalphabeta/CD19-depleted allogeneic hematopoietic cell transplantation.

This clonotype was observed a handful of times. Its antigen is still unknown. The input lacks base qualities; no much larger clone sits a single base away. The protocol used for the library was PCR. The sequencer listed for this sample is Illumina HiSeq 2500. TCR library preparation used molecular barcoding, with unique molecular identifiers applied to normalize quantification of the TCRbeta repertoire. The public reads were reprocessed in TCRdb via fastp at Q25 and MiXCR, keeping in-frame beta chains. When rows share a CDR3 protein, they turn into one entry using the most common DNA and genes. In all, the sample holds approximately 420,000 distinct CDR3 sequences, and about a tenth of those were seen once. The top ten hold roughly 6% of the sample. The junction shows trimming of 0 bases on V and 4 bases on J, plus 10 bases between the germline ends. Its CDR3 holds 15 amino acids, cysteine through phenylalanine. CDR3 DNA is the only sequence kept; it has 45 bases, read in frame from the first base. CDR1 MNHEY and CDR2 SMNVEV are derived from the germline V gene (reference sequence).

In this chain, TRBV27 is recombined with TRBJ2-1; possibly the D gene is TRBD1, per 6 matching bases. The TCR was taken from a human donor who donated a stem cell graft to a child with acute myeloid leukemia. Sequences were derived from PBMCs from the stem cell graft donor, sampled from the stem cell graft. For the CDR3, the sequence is CASSLSGQPYNEQFF. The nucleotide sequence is TGTGCCAGCAGTTTATCTGGACAGCCTTACAATGAGCAGTTCTTC.